Presented here are 5 T cell receptor beta chains from one specimen sequenced in a study of OX40 agonist ivuxolimab in advanced cancers. Produced via immunoSEQ multiplex PCR; TCRdb's table is partial and in-frame only. There are roughly 18,000 clones in the sample; around 70% occur only once, and roughly a fifth lies in the top ten. Sequences were derived from CD4+ or CD8+ T cells sorted from blood, sampled in a trial of the OX40 agonist ivuxolimab. The receptors were sampled from an adult with an advanced solid tumor such as melanoma, head and neck, liver or kidney cancer.

This chain uses TRBV9 with TRBJ2-2; D gene unclear. This CDR3 comprises 16 residues. Germline CDR1 reads SGDLS; CDR2 reads YYNGEE. The V and J ends lost 0 bases and 2 bases respectively, with 11 bases between them. DNA of the CDR3: TGTGCCAGCAGCGTAGATTCGGCGGATAACACCGGGGAGCTGTTTTTT. Its translation is CASSVDSADNTGELFF.

The chain carries TRBV13 and TRBJ2-3; TRBD2 aligns across 7 bases. Germline-derived CDR1 and CDR2 are PRHDT and FYEKMQ (reference sequence). The trim removed 5 bases at V and 4 bases at J, leaving 12 bases unmatched. The CDR3 contains 16 residues. Here the CDR3 reads CASSPRGAGAADTQYF. CDR3 coding DNA: TGTGCCAGCAGCCCCCGAGGGGCGGGAGCGGCAGATACGCAGTATTTT.

This clone was seen more than once but under ten times. This chain connects TRBV28 to TRBJ1-5; D is uncertain. This CDR3 contains 14 residues. Trimming left V 6 bases short and J 3 bases short, with 12 bases between. In germline, CDR1 is MDHEN, CDR2 SYDVKM. CDR3 sequence (DNA): TGTGCCAGCAGCCAGGCGCCGGACAATCAGCCCCAGCATTTT. This sequence encodes CASSQAPDNQPQHF.

CDR3 coding DNA: TGTGCCAGCAGCGGACTTGGGGGGGGTGAGCAGTACTTC. Translation gives CASSGLGGGEQYF. This chain links TRBV27 with TRBJ2-7; TRBD2 agrees at 7 bases. Trimming took 6 bases from V and 7 from J; bases not matched to a gene: 9. Per the germline V gene, CDR1 is MNHEY and CDR2 is SMNVEV (reference sequence). CDR3 length: 13 amino acids.

The rearrangement links TRBV2 to TRBJ2-7, with 9 bases that match TRBD2. The V segment lost 6 bases and the J segment 0 bases; nucleotides outside the gene matches: 3. The CDR3 spans 14 residues. The germline gives CDR1 SNHLY, CDR2 FYNNEI. CDR3 in DNA: TGTGCCAGCAGCCTAGCGGGAAGCTCCTACGAGCAGTACTTC. It specifies CASSLAGSSYEQYF.